The 9 T cell receptor beta chains below were found in one sample sequenced in a study of shared clonotypes between healthy human individuals. Data came from immunoSEQ multiplex PCR; TCRdb stores just in-frame clones and leaves some out. The sample lists about 700,000 clones, 90% to 95% occurring once. Naivety among CD8 cells was defined by CD45RO negativity and positive CCR7 selection, thereby excluding terminally differentiated effector memory CD45RA+ cells. The sequencing sample was made of naive CD8+ T cells sorted from blood. Receptors originate from a young man in good health.

This clone was counted once. The chain recombines TRBV7-2 with TRBJ2-3, with D possibly matching TRBD2 (5 bases). The V gene's germline CDR1 is SGHTA and CDR2 FQGNSA. The CDR3 is 15 residues long. Between the trimmed V and J ends, which lost 3 bases and 2 bases, there was a span of 12 bases. CDR3 nucleotide sequence: TGTGCCAGCAGCTTCGGCGGGCCTTTCACAGATACGCAGTATTTT. It translates to CASSFGGPFTDTQYF.

The V call is TRBV27, the J call TRBJ1-5, with TRBD1 matching over 7 bases. Germline lookup yields CDR1 MNHEY and CDR2 SMNVEV (reference sequence). The ends lost 4 bases at V and 7 bases at J; junction bases unmatched: 4. The CDR3 covers 13 residues. The DNA for the CDR3 is TGTGCCAGCAGTTGGACAGGCGAACAGCCCCAGCATTTT. Residues: CASSWTGEQPQHF.

The chain couples TRBV2 to TRBJ2-2; 8 bases match TRBD1. The CDR3 sequence is 17 residues long. CDR1 is SNHLY, CDR2 FYNNEI, per germline. The junction had 8 bases not matched to a gene; V was cut back by 2 bases and J by 3 bases. The CDR3 is CASSEPPGQAYTGELFF. In DNA form, the CDR3 reads TGTGCCAGCAGTGAACCTCCGGGACAGGCTTACACCGGGGAGCTGTTTTTT.

The chain carries TRBV29-1 and TRBJ2-1; D gene ambiguous. The CDR3 is made up of 13 amino acids. Germline assignment: CDR1 SQVTM and CDR2 ANQGSEA. The V and J ends lost 5 bases and 0 bases respectively, with 8 bases between them. The CDR3 nucleotides are TGCAGCGTTCGGGTAGTCTCCTACAATGAGCAGTTCTTC. This translates into CSVRVVSYNEQFF.

The chain uses TRBV11-2 and TRBJ2-7; D not resolved. CDR1 and CDR2 (germline): SGHAT, FQNNGV. The CDR3 is made up of 12 amino acids. V was trimmed by 0 bases and J by 3 bases, leaving 3 bases between them. The CDR3 sequence is CASSLDLYEQYF. The CDR3 region has the DNA TGTGCCAGCAGCTTAGATCTCTACGAGCAGTACTTC.

The V gene is TRBV9, the J gene TRBJ1-2, with D uncertain. The V and J ends lost 0 bases and 3 bases respectively, with 6 bases between them. This CDR3 is 13 amino acids long. Germline V gene lookup returns CDR1 SGDLS and CDR2 YYNGEE. Here the CDR3 reads CASSVAWDYGYTF. DNA of the CDR3: TGTGCCAGCAGCGTAGCCTGGGACTATGGCTACACCTTC.

This chain connects TRBV6-6 to TRBJ2-5; a possible D gene is TRBD1 (6 bases). V was trimmed by 3 bases and J by 0 bases, leaving 14 bases between them. Germline V CDR1 and CDR2: MNHNY, SVGAGI (reference sequence). The CDR3 sequence is 16 residues long. CDR3 sequence: CASSYRDTLYQETQYF. The CDR3 DNA follows: TGTGCCAGCAGTTATAGGGACACGTTGTACCAAGAGACCCAGTACTTC.

This sequence joins TRBV28 and TRBJ1-4; 9 bases are shared with TRBD1. Germline CDR1 reads MDHEN; CDR2 reads SYDVKM. The CDR3 totals 16 residues. V shed 1 base and J 8 bases; nucleotides not matched to a gene: 8. The CDR3 is CASSLSDRGMREKLFF. The DNA for the CDR3 is TGTGCCAGCAGTTTATCAGACAGGGGGATGCGGGAAAAACTGTTTTTT.

Remarks on this clone: The same CDR3 can be traced to other DNA sequences in this sample. The chain combines TRBV11-2 with TRBJ1-2; unclear D gene. Germline CDR1 SGHAT, CDR2 FQNNGV. The length of the CDR3 is 14 residues. Trimming stripped 5 bases from V and 5 bases from J, with 15 bases between. In DNA, the CDR3 is TGTGCCAGCAGCCGTACAACCGGAGGGTATGGCTACACCTTC. Translating it yields CASSRTTGGYGYTF. Combining the CDR3 with reference TRBV11-2 and TRBJ1-2 gives the whole variable domain EAGVAQSPRYKIIEKRQSVAFWCNPISGHATLYWYQQILGQGPKLLIQFQNNGVVDDSQLPKDRFSAERLKGVDSTLKIQPAKLEDSAVYLCASSRTTGGYGYTFGSGTRLTVV.